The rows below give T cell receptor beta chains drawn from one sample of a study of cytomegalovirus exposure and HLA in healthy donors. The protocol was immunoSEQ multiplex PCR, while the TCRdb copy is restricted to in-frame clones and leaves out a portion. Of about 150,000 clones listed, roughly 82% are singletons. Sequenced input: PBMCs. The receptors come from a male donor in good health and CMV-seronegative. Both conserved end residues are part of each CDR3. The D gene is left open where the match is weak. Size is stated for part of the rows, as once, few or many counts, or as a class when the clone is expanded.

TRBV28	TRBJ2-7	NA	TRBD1	CAHGKTGASSYEQYF	TGTGCCCACGGGAAGACAGGGGCTAGCTCCTACGAGCAGTACTTC
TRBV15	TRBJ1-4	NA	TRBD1	CATSSRDRDQGEKLFF	TGTGCCACCAGCAGCCGTGACAGGGATCAGGGTGAAAAACTGTTTTTT
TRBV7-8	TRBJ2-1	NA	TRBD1	CASSPWDRGSYNEQFF	TGTGCCAGCAGCCCCTGGGACAGGGGGTCCTACAATGAGCAGTTCTTC
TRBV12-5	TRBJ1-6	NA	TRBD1	CASGLVSGLRVGQSSYNSPLHF	TGTGCTAGTGGTTTGGTATCCGGGTTAAGGGTGGGACAGAGCTCCTATAATTCACCCCTCCACTTT
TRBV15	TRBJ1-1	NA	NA	CATSRGRRAEAFF	TGTGCCACCAGCCGCGGGCGGAGGGCCGAAGCTTTCTTT
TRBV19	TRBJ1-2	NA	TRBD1	CASSFRDRDYYGYTF	TGTGCCAGTAGTTTCCGGGACAGGGATTACTATGGCTACACCTTC
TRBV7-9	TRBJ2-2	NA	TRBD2	CARGELASNGELFF	TGTGCCAGGGGAGAACTAGCGAGCAACGGGGAGCTGTTTTTT
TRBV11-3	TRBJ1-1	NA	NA	CASSLGHSNTEAFF	TGTGCCAGCAGCCTAGGACATTCGAACACTGAAGCTTTCTTT
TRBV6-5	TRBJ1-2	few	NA	CASSYSRTAETGYTF	TGTGCCAGCAGTTACTCGAGAACGGCGGAGACTGGCTACACCTTC
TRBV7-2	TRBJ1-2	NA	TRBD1	CASSSWTGGDGYTF	TGTGCCAGCAGCTCCTGGACAGGGGGGGATGGCTACACCTTC
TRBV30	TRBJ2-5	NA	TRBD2	CAWSGTTGGWETQYF	TGTGCCTGGAGCGGAACAACGGGGGGGTGGGAGACCCAGTACTTC
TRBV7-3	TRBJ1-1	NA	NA	CASSLVGGGANTEAFF	TGTGCCAGCAGCTTGGTTGGAGGGGGGGCAAACACTGAAGCTTTCTTT
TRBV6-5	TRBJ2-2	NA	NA	CASSYLAAGELFF	TGTGCCAGCAGTTATCTGGCGGCCGGGGAGCTGTTTTTT
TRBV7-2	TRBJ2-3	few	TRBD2	CASSLLAGGAGDTQYF	TGTGCCAGCAGCCTTCTAGCGGGGGGCGCGGGAGATACGCAGTATTTT
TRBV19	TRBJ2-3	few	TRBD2	CASSRLAGIGGTDTQYF	TGTGCCAGTAGCCGACTAGCGGGAATTGGTGGGACAGATACGCAGTATTTT
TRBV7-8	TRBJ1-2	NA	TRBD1	CASSPIGDRAGGYTF	TGTGCCAGCAGCCCAATTGGGGACAGGGCGGGTGGCTACACCTTC
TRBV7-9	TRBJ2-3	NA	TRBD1	CSSSFARTGSSDTQYF	TGTTCCAGCAGCTTCGCTAGGACAGGCTCCTCAGATACGCAGTATTTT
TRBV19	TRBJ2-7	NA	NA	CATAVDVSYEQYF	TGTGCCACCGCGGTGGATGTCTCCTACGAGCAGTACTTC
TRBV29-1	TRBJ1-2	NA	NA	CSVEDPGRVLYGYTF	TGCAGCGTTGAAGATCCTGGCAGGGTTCTCTATGGCTACACCTTC
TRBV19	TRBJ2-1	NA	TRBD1	CASRSDRGGYNEQFF	TGTGCCAGTAGAAGTGACAGGGGGGGATACAATGAGCAGTTCTTC
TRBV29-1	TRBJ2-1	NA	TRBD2	CSVEDTGGFYNEQFF	TGCAGCGTTGAAGATACGGGAGGGTTTTACAATGAGCAGTTCTTC
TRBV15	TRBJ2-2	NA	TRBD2	CATARGAGYAGAGELFF	TGTGCCACCGCCAGAGGGGCGGGTTATGCGGGGGCCGGGGAGCTGTTTTTT
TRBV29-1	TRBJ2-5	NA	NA	CSVEVRQHQETQYF	TGCAGCGTTGAGGTGAGGCAGCACCAAGAGACCCAGTACTTC
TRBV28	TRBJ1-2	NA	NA	CASSPAATPYGYTF	TGTGCCAGCAGCCCGGCGGCCACCCCATATGGCTACACCTTC
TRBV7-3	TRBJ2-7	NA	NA	CASSSNYEQYF	TGTGCCAGCAGCTCCAACTACGAGCAGTACTTC
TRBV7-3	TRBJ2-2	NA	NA	CASSEKPGLGELFF	TGTGCCAGCAGCGAAAAGCCAGGCCTCGGGGAGCTGTTTTTT
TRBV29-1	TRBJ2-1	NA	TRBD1	CSGGTGDPYNEQFF	TGCAGCGGTGGGACAGGGGACCCCTACAATGAGCAGTTCTTC
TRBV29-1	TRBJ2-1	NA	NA	CSVEPREVPNEQFF	TGCAGCGTTGAACCCCGAGAAGTCCCCAATGAGCAGTTCTTC
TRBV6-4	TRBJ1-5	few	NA	CASSAGSNQPQHF	TGTGCCAGCAGTGCAGGGAGCAATCAGCCCCAGCATTTT
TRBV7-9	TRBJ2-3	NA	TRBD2	CASSPGLAGGPVTDTQYF	TGTGCCAGCAGCCCGGGACTAGCGGGGGGGCCGGTCACAGATACGCAGTATTTT
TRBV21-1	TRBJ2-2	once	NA	CASSPALGAGELFF	TGTGCCAGCAGCCCCGCTCTAGGAGCCGGGGAGCTGTTTTTT
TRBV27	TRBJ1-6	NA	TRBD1	CGAGTGGYNSPLHF	TGTGGGGCCGGGACAGGGGGCTATAATTCACCCCTCCACTTT
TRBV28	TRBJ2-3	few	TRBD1	CASSSRQGLGTDTQYF	TGTGCCAGCAGTTCCCGACAGGGGTTGGGCACAGATACGCAGTATTTT
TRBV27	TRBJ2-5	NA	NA	CASSLAPGGGAETQYF	TGTGCCAGCAGTTTAGCACCAGGTGGGGGGGCAGAGACCCAGTACTTC
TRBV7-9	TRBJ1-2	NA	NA	CASSLASGADYGYTF	TGTGCCAGCAGCTTAGCGTCAGGGGCCGACTATGGCTACACCTTC
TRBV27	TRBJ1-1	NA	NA	CASSDLKGMNTEAFF	TGTGCCAGCAGTGATCTCAAGGGGATGAACACTGAAGCTTTCTTT
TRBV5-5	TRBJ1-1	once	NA	CASTRTRVGLDTEAFF	TGTGCCAGCACCCGGACCAGGGTGGGGTTGGACACTGAAGCTTTCTTT
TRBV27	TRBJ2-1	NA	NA	CASRPLQGLSSRSYNEQFF	TGTGCCAGCAGACCTCTCCAGGGTCTCTCAAGCCGCTCCTACAATGAGCAGTTCTTC
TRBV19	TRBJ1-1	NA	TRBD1	CGSTDRGWTEAFF	TGTGGTTCAACGGACAGGGGATGGACTGAAGCTTTCTTT
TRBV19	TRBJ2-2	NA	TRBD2	CASSISLLAGGSGELFF	TGTGCCAGTAGTATATCTTTACTAGCGGGAGGTTCCGGGGAGCTGTTTTTT
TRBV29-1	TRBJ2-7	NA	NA	CSVTGTYEQYF	TGCAGCGTTACAGGGACCTACGAGCAGTACTTC
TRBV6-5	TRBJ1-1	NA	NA	CASSPTPITEAFF	TGTGCCAGCAGCCCGACTCCTATTACTGAAGCTTTCTTT
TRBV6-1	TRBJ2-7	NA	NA	CASSELYEQYF	TGTGCCAGCAGTGAACTTTACGAGCAGTACTTC
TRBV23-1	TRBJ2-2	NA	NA	CASNYWAETGELFF	TGCGCCAGCAATTACTGGGCCGAAACCGGGGAGCTGTTTTTT
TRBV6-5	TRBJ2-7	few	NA	CASSYFLNYEQYF	TGTGCCAGCAGTTATTTCTTAAACTACGAGCAGTACTTC